This is a list of T cell receptor beta chains from one sample in a study of shared clonotypes between healthy human individuals. Profiled with immunoSEQ multiplex PCR; TCRdb holds only in-frame clones, not every one. The sample lists 530,000 or so clones; 75% to 80% were seen once. The source material was PBMCs. These receptors came from a woman in her thirties or forties in good health. Some clones in this sample may be carry-over from other donors' samples. The CDR3 runs from the conserved cysteine through the conserved F or W. The D gene is left open where the match is weak. Rows give clone size only sometimes, using once, few, many, or a class for an expanded clone.

CDR3nt,CDR3aa,d_gene,j_gene,v_gene,abundance
TGTGCCAGCAGCTTAGGACTAGCGCAAGAGACCCAGTACTTC,CASSLGLAQETQYF,TRBD2,TRBJ2-5,TRBV7-2,NA
TGTGCCAGCAGCTTAGTTGGGGGCGTGGATACGCAGTATTTT,CASSLVGGVDTQYF,NA,TRBJ2-3,TRBV7-9,NA
TGTGCCAGCACCGTCCTCGTTGCGGGAGAGGGCGAGCAGTACTTC,CASTVLVAGEGEQYF,TRBD2,TRBJ2-7,TRBV7-9,NA
TGTGCCTGGAGTGTCGGAGGAGCAGATACGCAGTATTTT,CAWSVGGADTQYF,NA,TRBJ2-3,TRBV30,NA
TGTGCCAGCAGTGACTCGACTAGCGGGTACAATGAGCAGTTCTTC,CASSDSTSGYNEQFF,TRBD2,TRBJ2-1,TRBV6-4,many
TGTGCCAGCAGCCCGCGACAGGGGGCAATCTATGGCTACACCTTC,CASSPRQGAIYGYTF,TRBD1,TRBJ1-2,TRBV11-2,NA
TGTGCCAGCAGCGTAGGGACAGGGCCCTACGAGCAGTACTTC,CASSVGTGPYEQYF,TRBD1,TRBJ2-7,TRBV9,NA
TGTGCCAGCAGCTTTACGGGAGGTGGCACAGATACGCAGTATTTT,CASSFTGGGTDTQYF,TRBD2,TRBJ2-3,TRBV5-4,NA
TGTGCCAGCAGTCGCCGGGACTCTTTCTACAATGAGCAGTTCTTC,CASSRRDSFYNEQFF,NA,TRBJ2-1,TRBV7-2,NA
TGTGCCAGCAGCCCCCTACTCCTGGTAGCCAAAAACATTCAGTACTTC,CASSPLLLVAKNIQYF,NA,TRBJ2-4,TRBV28,many
TGCAGCGTTGTGGGCAGTTACGAGCAGTACTTC,CSVVGSYEQYF,NA,TRBJ2-7,TRBV29-1,once
TGTGCCAGCAGCTTGCCTTCCGGGACAGCTACCTACGAGCAGTACTTC,CASSLPSGTATYEQYF,TRBD1,TRBJ2-7,TRBV5-4,NA
TGTGCCAGCTCACCACCGGGCCGGGGGTGGTACACCTTC,CASSPPGRGWYTF,NA,TRBJ1-2,TRBV18,NA
TGTGCCAGCAGCCCCCGGTACAGCAGTGAAAAACTGTTTTTT,CASSPRYSSEKLFF,NA,TRBJ1-4,TRBV9,NA
TGTGCCAGCAGTTATGGCGAGCAGTACTTC,CASSYGEQYF,NA,TRBJ2-7,TRBV6-6,NA
TGTGCCAGCTCACCCGGGACTAGTGGCTTTTACGAGCAGTACTTC,CASSPGTSGFYEQYF,TRBD2,TRBJ2-7,TRBV18,NA
TGTGCCAGCTCACCTTCCGGTGGTGCGGGAGGCTCCTACGAGCAGTACTTC,CASSPSGGAGGSYEQYF,TRBD2,TRBJ2-7,TRBV18,once